The 3 T cell receptor beta chains presented below share a single source sample, sequenced in a study of blood T cells in healthy people across ages. Using a J-beta primer mix together with a sample-barcoded 5' primer, a second PCR was run for roughly 6 to 12 cycles. One entry per CDR3 protein, called by TCRdb with MiXCR from the 5' RACE reads. The sample lists over 1,500,000 distinct CDR3 sequences; roughly 50% were seen once. Sequencing was performed on blood. The receptor source for this set is a middle-aged woman in good health.

The J gene is TRBJ1-5, the V gene TRBV7-2, with a possible D match to TRBD1 (5 bases). Germline CDR1 and CDR2: SGHTA and FQGNSA. The ends were cut back, 5 bases at V and 14 bases at J, with 19 bases in the middle. The CDR3 is 13 amino acids. CDR3 nucleotide sequence: TGTGCCAGCAGCCTCATAGACAGCGCACCGGAGCATTTT. Amino acids: CASSLIDSAPEHF.

This rearrangement joins TRBV6-5 to TRBJ1-6, with D possibly matching TRBD1 (5 bases). Germline CDR1 and CDR2: MNHEY and SVGAGI. V lost 1 base to trimming and J lost 7 bases, with 11 bases between them. This CDR3 has 15 residues. CDR3 sequence (DNA): TGTGCCAGCAGTTACTTTGGCAGGGAAAATTCACCCCTCCACTTT. Its translation: CASSYFGRENSPLHF.

This chain uses TRBV20-1 with TRBJ1-1; 7 bases are shared with TRBD1. The CDR3 spans 13 residues. J was trimmed by 8 bases and V by 6 bases; bases with no gene match: 12. CDR1 is DFQATT and CDR2 is SNEGSKA in the germline V gene (reference sequence). This CDR3 is CSARGEGYSEAFF. The DNA for the CDR3 is TGCAGTGCCAGGGGGGAGGGCTACTCCGAAGCTTTCTTT.